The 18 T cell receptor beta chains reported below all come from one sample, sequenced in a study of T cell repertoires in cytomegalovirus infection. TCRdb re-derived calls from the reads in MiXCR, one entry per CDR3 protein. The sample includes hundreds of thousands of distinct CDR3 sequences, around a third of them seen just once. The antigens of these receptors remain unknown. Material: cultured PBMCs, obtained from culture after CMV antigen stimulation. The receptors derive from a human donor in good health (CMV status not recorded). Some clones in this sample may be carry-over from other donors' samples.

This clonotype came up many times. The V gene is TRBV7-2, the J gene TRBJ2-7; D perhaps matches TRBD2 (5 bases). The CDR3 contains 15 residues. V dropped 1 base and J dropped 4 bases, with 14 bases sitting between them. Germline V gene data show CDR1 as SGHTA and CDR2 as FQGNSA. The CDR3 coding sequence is TGTGCCAGCAGCTTAGGGCCACTGAAGCGGTACGAGCAGTACTTC. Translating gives CASSLGPLKRYEQYF.

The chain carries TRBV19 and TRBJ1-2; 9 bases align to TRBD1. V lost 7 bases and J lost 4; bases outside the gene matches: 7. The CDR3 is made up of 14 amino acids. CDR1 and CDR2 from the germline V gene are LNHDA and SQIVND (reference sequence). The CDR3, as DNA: TGTGCCAGTACCTACAGGGGGCTGGGCTATGGCTACACCTTC. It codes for CASTYRGLGYGYTF.

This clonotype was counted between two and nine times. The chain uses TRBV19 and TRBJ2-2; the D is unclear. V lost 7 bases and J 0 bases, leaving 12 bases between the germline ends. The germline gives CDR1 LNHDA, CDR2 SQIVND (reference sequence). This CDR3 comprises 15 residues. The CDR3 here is CASTRTQSNTGELFF. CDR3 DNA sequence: TGTGCCAGTACCCGGACGCAGTCGAACACCGGGGAGCTGTTTTTT.

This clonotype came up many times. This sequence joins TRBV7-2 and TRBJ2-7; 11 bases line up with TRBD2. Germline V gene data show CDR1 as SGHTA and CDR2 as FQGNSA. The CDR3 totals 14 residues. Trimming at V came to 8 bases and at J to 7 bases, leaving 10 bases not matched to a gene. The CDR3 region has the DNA TGTGCCAGCCGTATAGCGGGAGGGCCGAAAGAGCAGTACTTC. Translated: CASRIAGGPKEQYF.

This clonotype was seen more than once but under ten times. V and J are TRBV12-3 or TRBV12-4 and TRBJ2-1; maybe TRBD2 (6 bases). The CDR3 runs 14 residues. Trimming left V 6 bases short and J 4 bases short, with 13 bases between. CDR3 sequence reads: CASSPPGLYNEQFF. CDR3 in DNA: TGTGCCAGCAGCCCGCCGGGACTTTACAATGAGCAGTTCTTC.

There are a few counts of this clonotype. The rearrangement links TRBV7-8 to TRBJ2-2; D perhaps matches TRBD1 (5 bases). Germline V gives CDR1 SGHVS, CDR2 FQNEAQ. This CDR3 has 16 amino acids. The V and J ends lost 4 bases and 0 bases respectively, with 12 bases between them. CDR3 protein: CASSSFVQANTGELFF. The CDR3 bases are TGTGCCAGCAGCTCGTTCGTACAGGCGAACACCGGGGAGCTGTTTTTT. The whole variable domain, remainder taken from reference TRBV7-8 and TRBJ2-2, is GAGVSQSPRYKVAKRGQDVALRCDPISGHVSLFWYQQALGQGPEFLTYFQNEAQLDKSGLPSDRFFAERPEGSVSTLKIQRTQQEDSAVYLCASSSFVQANTGELFFGEGSRLTVL.

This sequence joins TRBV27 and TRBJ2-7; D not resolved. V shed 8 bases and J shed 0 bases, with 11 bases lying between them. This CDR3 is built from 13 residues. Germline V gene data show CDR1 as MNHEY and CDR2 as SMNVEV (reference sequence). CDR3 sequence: CASGDLTSYEQYV. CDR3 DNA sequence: TGTGCCAGCGGAGACCTTACCTCCTACGAGCAGTACGTC.

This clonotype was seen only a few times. In nucleotides, the CDR3 is TGTGCCAGTTCGCGGGCGGGAGGTAGCAATGAGCAGTTCTTC. Translated: CASSRAGGSNEQFF. The chain recombines TRBV2 with TRBJ2-1; TRBD2 matches 8 bases. Germline loops: CDR1 SNHLY, CDR2 FYNNEI. The ends lost 9 bases at V and 6 bases at J; junction bases unmatched: 10. The length of the CDR3 is 14 residues.

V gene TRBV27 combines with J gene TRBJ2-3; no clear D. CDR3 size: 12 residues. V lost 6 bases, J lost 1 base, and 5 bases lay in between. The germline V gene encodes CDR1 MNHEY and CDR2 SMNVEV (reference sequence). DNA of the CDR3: TGTGCCAGCAGGTCCCGCACAGATACGCAGTATTTT. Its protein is CASRSRTDTQYF.

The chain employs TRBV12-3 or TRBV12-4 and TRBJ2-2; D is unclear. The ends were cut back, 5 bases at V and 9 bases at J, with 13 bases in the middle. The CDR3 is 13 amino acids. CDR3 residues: CASSISGVRELFF. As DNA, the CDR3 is TGTGCCAGCAGTATCTCTGGGGTCCGGGAGCTGTTTTTT.

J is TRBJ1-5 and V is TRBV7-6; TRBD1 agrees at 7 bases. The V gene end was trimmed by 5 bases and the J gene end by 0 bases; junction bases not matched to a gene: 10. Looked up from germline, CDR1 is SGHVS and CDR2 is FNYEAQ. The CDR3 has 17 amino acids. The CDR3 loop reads CASSPGQEPYSNQPQHF. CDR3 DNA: TGTGCCAGCAGCCCCGGACAGGAGCCATATAGCAATCAGCCCCAGCATTTT.

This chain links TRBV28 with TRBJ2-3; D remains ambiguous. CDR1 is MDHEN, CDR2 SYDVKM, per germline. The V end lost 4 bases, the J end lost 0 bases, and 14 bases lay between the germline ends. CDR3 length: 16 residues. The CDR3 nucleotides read TGTGCCAGCAGTTACTCCTACGACTCGAGCACAGATACGCAGTATTTT. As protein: CASSYSYDSSTDTQYF.

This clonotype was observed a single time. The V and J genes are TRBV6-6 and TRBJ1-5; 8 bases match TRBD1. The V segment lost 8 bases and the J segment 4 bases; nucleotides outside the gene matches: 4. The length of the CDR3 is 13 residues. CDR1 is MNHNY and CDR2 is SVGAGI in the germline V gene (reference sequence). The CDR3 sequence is CASADRVNQPQHF. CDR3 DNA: TGTGCCAGCGCGGACAGGGTTAATCAGCCCCAGCATTTT.

As DNA, the CDR3 is TGTGCCAGCAGTTGGGGAGTGGACGGGGCCTACAATGAGCAGTTCTTC. Translated: CASSWGVDGAYNEQFF. V and J are TRBV27 and TRBJ2-1; D is possibly TRBD2 (5 bases). This CDR3 contains 16 residues. V lost 4 bases, J lost 2 bases, and 15 bases lay in between. In germline, CDR1 is MNHEY, CDR2 SMNVEV (reference sequence).

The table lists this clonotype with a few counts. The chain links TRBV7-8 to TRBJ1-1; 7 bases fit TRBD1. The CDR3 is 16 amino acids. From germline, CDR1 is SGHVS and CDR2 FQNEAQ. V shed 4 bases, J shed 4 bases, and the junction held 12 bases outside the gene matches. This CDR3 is CASSSGQATSATEAFF. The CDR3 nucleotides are TGTGCCAGCAGCTCAGGACAGGCTACCTCAGCCACTGAAGCTTTCTTT.

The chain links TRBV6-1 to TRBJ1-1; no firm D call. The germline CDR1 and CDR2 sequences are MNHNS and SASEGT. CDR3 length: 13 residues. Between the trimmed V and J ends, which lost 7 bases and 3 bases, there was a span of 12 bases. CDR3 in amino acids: CASTSTGDTEAFF. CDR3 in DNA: TGTGCCAGCACTTCGACGGGAGACACTGAAGCTTTCTTT.

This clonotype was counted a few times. The CDR3 loop is CASLDRSSGANVLTF. In DNA, the CDR3 is TGTGCCAGCCTCGACAGAAGCTCTGGGGCCAACGTCCTGACTTTC. The V call is TRBV12-3 or TRBV12-4, the J call TRBJ2-6; the D gene is possibly TRBD1 (5 bases). Deletions cut 8 bases from V and 0 bases from J, with 11 bases between. The CDR3 has 15 amino acids.

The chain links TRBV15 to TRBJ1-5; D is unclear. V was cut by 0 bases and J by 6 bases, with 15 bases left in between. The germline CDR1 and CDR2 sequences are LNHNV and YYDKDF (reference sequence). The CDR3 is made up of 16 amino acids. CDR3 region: CATSRDLRWGSQPQHF. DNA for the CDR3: TGTGCCACCAGCAGAGACCTTCGCTGGGGAAGTCAGCCCCAGCATTTT.